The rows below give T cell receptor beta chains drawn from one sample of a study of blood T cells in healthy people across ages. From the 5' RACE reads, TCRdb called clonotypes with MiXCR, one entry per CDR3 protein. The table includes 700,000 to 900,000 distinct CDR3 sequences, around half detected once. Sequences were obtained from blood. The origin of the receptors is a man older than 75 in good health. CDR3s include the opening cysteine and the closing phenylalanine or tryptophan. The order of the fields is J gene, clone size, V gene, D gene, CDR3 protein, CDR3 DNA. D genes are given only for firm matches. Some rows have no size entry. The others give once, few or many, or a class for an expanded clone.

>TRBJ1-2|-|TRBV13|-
CASSIGFRGHTF
TGTGCCAGCAGTATAGGGTTTCGAGGCCACACCTTC
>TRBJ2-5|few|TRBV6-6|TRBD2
CASRGRYQETQYF
TGTGCCAGCCGCGGGAGGTACCAAGAGACCCAGTACTTC
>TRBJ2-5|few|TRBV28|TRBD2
CASSYPPRTSGRASQETQYF
TGTGCCAGCAGTTATCCCCCTAGGACTAGCGGGAGGGCCTCCCAAGAGACCCAGTACTTC
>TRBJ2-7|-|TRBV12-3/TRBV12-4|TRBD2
CASSGLAGGGNEQYF
TGTGCCAGCAGTGGACTAGCGGGAGGGGGTAACGAGCAGTACTTC
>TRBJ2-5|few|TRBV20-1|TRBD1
CSASRQDRAQETQYF
TGCAGTGCTAGCCGCCAGGACAGGGCGCAAGAGACCCAGTACTTC
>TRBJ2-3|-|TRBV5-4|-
CASSLGRTVSTDTQYF
TGTGCCAGCAGCTTGGGGAGGACAGTTTCCACAGATACGCAGTATTTT
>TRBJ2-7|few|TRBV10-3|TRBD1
CAIGFGQGPSDEQYF
TGTGCCATCGGTTTTGGACAGGGCCCCTCGGACGAGCAGTACTTC
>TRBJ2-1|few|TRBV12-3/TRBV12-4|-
CASRPRARGFNEQFF
TGTGCCAGCAGGCCACGGGCGCGGGGCTTCAATGAGCAGTTCTTC
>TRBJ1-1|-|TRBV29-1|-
CSVGPQGNTEAFF
TGCAGCGTTGGCCCTCAAGGGAACACTGAAGCTTTCTTT
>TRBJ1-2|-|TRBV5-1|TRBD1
CASSAGTGAGGTF
TGCGCCAGCAGCGCCGGGACAGGGGCCGGCGGCACCTTC
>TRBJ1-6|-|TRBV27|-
CASSLKGPASPLHF
TGTGCCAGCAGTTTAAAGGGGCCGGCGTCACCCCTCCACTTT
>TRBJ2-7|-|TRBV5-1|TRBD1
CASSWGGTGPYEQYF
TGCGCCAGCAGCTGGGGCGGGACAGGTCCCTACGAGCAGTACTTC
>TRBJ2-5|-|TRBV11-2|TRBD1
CASSSIQGQGAQTQYF
TGTGCCAGCAGCTCCATCCAGGGACAGGGGGCTCAGACCCAGTACTTC
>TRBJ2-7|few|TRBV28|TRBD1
CASSSGQISYEQYF
TGTGCCAGCAGTTCGGGACAGATCTCCTACGAGCAGTACTTC
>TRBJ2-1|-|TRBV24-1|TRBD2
CATSDFTAGGNERFF
TGTGCCACCAGTGATTTCACAGCGGGAGGGAATGAGCGGTTCTTC
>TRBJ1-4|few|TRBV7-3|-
CASSLTGGNEKLFF
TGTGCCAGCAGCTTAACTGGCGGTAATGAAAAACTGTTTTTT
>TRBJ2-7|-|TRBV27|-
CASRSPLVGGPSYEQYF
TGTGCCAGCAGGAGTCCATTAGTCGGAGGGCCTTCCTACGAGCAGTACTTC
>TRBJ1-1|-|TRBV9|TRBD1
CASSGTGGPNTEAFF
TGTGCCAGCAGCGGGACAGGGGGTCCGAACACTGAAGCTTTCTTT
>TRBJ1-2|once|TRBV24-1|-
CATSPGANYGYTF
TGTGCCACCTCGCCGGGGGCCAACTATGGCTACACCTTC
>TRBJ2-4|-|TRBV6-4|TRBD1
CASSFRRQGDQNIQYF
TGTGCCAGCAGTTTCCGGAGACAGGGGGACCAAAACATTCAGTACTTC
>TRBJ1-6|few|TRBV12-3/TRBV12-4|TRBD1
CASSLGQGVSPLHF
TGTGCCAGCAGTTTAGGCCAGGGGGTCTCACCCCTCCACTTT
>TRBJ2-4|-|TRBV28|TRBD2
CASSELAPNSKNIQYF
TGTGCCAGCAGTGAACTAGCGCCAAATTCCAAAAACATTCAGTACTTC
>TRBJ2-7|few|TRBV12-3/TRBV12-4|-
CASSLQGPTYEQYF
TGTGCCAGCAGTTTACAGGGGCCTACCTACGAGCAGTACTTC
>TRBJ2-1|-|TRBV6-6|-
CASTPLEGSSYNEQFF
TGTGCCAGCACCCCCTTGGAGGGTAGTTCCTACAATGAGCAGTTCTTC
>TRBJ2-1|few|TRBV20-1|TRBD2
CSARALTSDRYNEQFF
TGCAGTGCTAGAGCTCTCACTAGCGACCGATACAATGAGCAGTTCTTC
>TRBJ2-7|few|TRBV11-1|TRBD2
CASSRYGTSSYEQYF
TGTGCCAGCAGCCGTTACGGGACTAGCTCCTACGAGCAGTACTTC
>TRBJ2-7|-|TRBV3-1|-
CVSSQDLGYYEQYF
TGTGTCAGCAGCCAAGATCTGGGTTACTACGAGCAGTACTTC
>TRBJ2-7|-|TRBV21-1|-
CASKQKRLASFHEQYF
TGTGCCAGCAAACAAAAAAGACTAGCCAGCTTTCACGAGCAGTACTTC
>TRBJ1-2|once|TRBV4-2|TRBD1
CASSQGKTGGGRASRGYTF
TGTGCCAGCAGCCAAGGGAAGACAGGGGGCGGCCGGGCTTCGAGAGGCTACACCTTC
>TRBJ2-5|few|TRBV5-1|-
CASSEGRIQYF
TGCGCCAGCAGCGAAGGACGAATACAGTACTTC
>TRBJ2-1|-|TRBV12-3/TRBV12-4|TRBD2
CASTRTSVVNEQFF
TGTGCCAGCACCCGGACTAGCGTAGTCAATGAGCAGTTCTTC
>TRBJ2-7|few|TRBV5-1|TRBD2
CASSLGASGTNYEQYF
TGCGCCAGCAGCTTGGGGGCTAGCGGGACGAACTACGAGCAGTACTTC
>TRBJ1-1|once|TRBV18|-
CASPPTGIENTEAFF
TGTGCCAGCCCACCCACGGGCATTGAGAACACTGAAGCTTTCTTT
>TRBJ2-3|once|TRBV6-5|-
CASGVGTDTQYF
TGTGCCAGCGGGGTTGGGACAGATACGCAGTATTTT
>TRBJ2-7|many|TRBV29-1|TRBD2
CSVYDSTTGTRGGEQYF
TGCAGCGTTTACGACAGCACCACCGGGACTAGAGGAGGCGAGCAGTACTTC
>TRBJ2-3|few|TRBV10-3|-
CAATNGSDRYAYF
TGTGCCGCCACCAACGGGAGCGACAGATACGCGTATTTT
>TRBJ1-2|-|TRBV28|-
CASKGLGYTF
TGTGCCAGTAAAGGGCTGGGCTACACCTTC
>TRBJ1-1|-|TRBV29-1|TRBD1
CSVVRDRNTEAFF
TGCAGCGTTGTCCGGGACAGGAACACTGAAGCTTTCTTT
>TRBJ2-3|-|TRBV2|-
CASSPQGIPDTQYF
TGTGCCAGCAGTCCGCAGGGGATTCCGGATACGCAGTATTTT
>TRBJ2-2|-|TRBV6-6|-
CASSRTDTGELFF
TGTGCCAGCAGCCGGACAGACACCGGGGAGCTGTTTTTT
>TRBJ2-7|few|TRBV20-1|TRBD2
CSATAWGAGVAEQYF
TGCAGTGCCACCGCGTGGGGAGCGGGAGTTGCCGAGCAGTACTTC
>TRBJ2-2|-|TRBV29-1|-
CSVEVSGTGELFF
TGCAGCGTTGAAGTGTCAGGAACCGGGGAGCTGTTTTTT
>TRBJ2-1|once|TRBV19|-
CASSEEGLFGGAYNEQFF
TGTGCCAGTAGTGAGGAGGGGCTCTTCGGCGGAGCCTACAATGAGCAGTTCTTC
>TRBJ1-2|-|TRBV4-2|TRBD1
CASSQPSGQGNYGYTF
TGTGCCAGCAGCCAACCGTCGGGACAGGGAAACTATGGCTACACCTTC
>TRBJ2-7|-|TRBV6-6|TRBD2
CASGGVGGGTYEQYF
TGTGCCAGCGGGGGGGTGGGAGGTGGGACCTACGAGCAGTACTTC
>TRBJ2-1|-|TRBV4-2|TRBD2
CASSQAGPAGGHNEQFF
TGTGCCAGCAGCCAAGCGGGACCAGCGGGAGGCCACAATGAGCAGTTCTTC
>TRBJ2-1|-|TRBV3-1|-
CASSWGTASTKFF
TGTGCCAGCAGCTGGGGGACTGCTTCCACCAAGTTCTTC
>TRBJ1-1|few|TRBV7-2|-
CASLGGNTEAFF
TGTGCCAGCCTGGGGGGGAACACTGAAGCTTTCTTT
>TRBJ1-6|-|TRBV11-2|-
CASSLEGWNSPLHF
TGTGCCAGCAGCTTAGAAGGGTGGAATTCACCCCTCCACTTT
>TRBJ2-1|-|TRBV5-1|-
CASSLVPATYNEQFF
TGCGCCAGCAGCTTGGTGCCGGCCACCTACAATGAGCAGTTCTTC
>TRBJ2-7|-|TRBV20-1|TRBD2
CSGAGFSWDSLYEQYF
TGCAGTGGAGCGGGGTTTTCCTGGGACTCTCTTTACGAGCAGTACTTC
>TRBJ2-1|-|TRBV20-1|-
CSAPSYNEQFF
TGCAGTGCTCCTTCCTACAATGAGCAGTTCTTC
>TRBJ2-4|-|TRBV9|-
CASSSSGGLGEQYF
TGTGCCAGCAGCTCAAGTGGTGGGTTGGGAGAGCAGTACTTC
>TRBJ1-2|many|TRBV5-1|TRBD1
CASSPEGQRGYGYTF
TGCGCCAGCAGTCCGGAGGGACAGCGGGGCTATGGCTACACCTTC
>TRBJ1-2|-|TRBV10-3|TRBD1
CAISESDRAGGYTF
TGTGCCATCAGTGAGTCGGACAGGGCCGGGGGCTACACCTTC
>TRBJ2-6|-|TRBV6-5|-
CASSYKFWGVAGANVLTF
TGTGCCAGCAGTTACAAGTTTTGGGGGGTTGCTGGGGCCAACGTCCTGACTTTC
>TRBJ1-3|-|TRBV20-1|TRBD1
CSAAHPGGAGNTIYF
TGCAGTGCAGCCCACCCAGGGGGTGCTGGAAACACCATATATTTT
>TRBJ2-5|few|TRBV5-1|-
CASSLEFPPETQYF
TGCGCCAGCAGCTTGGAATTCCCACCAGAGACCCAGTACTTC
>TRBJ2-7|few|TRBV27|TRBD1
CASSLLGTAFYEQYF
TGTGCCAGCAGTTTATTAGGGACAGCGTTCTACGAGCAGTACTTC